This T cell receptor beta chain was identified in a study of blood T cell repertoires in COVID-19. The CDR3 length is 15 residues. J lost 5 bases, V lost 2 bases, and 4 bases had no gene match. Germline CDR1 and CDR2: SEHNR and FQNEAQ (reference sequence). Per the study methods: Reference gene primer amplification gave nucleated cell count estimates. Profiled with immunoSEQ multiplex PCR; TCRdb holds only in-frame clones, not every one. That table is the source of V, J and clone size, and D and trimming were worked out from the DNA. The sample includes over 200,000 clones, 75% to 90% of them seen just once.

This sequence was found in a man aged 30 to 39 with COVID-19, enrolled during active disease. Input material: peripheral blood. The V gene is TRBV7-9, the J gene TRBJ2-1; 9 bases fit TRBD2. CDR3 nucleotide sequence: TGTGCCAGCAGCTTACGTAGCGGGGGTCACAATGAGCAGTTCTTC. It yields the protein CASSLRSGGHNEQFF.